This T cell receptor beta chain emerged from a study of blood T cell repertoires in COVID-19. As for the study in general: The United States, Italy and Spain were the sources of the acute and convalescent COVID-19 samples. From T cells, B-cell-depleted T cells, or PBMCs came the material, which was cDNA or gDNA.

Recruited during active infection, patients (from Seattle) were subsequently followed longitudinally. Per the original data handling: Amplification from reference gene primers served as the basis for estimated nucleated cell counts. Libraries were prepared by immunoSEQ multiplex PCR; TCRdb keeps only in-frame clonotypes and omits some of them. That table supplies the V and J calls and clone size; D and trimming were determined from the DNA. The sample lists about 58,000 clones; about 81% were seen once. Germline CDR1 is SGHTA and CDR2 is FQGNSA. The CDR3 totals 13 residues. Trimming took 5 bases from V and 6 from J, leaving 11 bases between them.

This chain connects TRBV7-2 to TRBJ2-1; tentative D call: TRBD2 (5 bases). The source material was peripheral blood. This TCR came from a man aged 55 to 70 with COVID-19, enrolled during active disease. The CDR3, as DNA: TGTGCCAGCAGCCGTCGGGGTGCCAATGAGCAGTTCTTC. Protein product: CASSRRGANEQFF.